A single sample is the source of the 2 T cell receptor beta chains below, sequenced in a study of CD8 T cells in Susac syndrome. Random hexamers were used to reverse transcribe 0.5 to 1 ug of RNA. TCRdb reprocessed the immunoSEQ multiplex PCR reads via MiXCR and lists one record per CDR3 protein. The table includes about 120,000 distinct CDR3 sequences, around 95% detected once. The sequenced sample consisted of CD8+ T cells from PBMCs. These receptors were taken from a human donor with Susac syndrome.

The V and J genes are TRBV12-3 or TRBV12-4 and TRBJ2-1; 9 nucleotides align to TRBD2. This CDR3 is built from 16 residues. V shed 5 bases, J shed 7 bases, and the junction held 12 bases outside the gene matches. The CDR3 protein is CASSQYLSGSPNEQFF. The CDR3 DNA sequence: TGTGCCAGCAGTCAATACCTTAGCGGGAGCCCAAATGAGCAGTTCTTC.

The chain carries TRBV13 and TRBJ2-1; 10 nucleotides agree with TRBD2. J lost 6 bases, V lost 7 bases, and 3 bases had no gene match. CDR3 length equals 13 residues. CDR1 PRHDT and CDR2 FYEKMQ come from the germline V gene (reference sequence). The CDR3 bases are TGTGCCAGCATATTAGCGGGGGGCAATGAGCAGTTCTTC. Protein product: CASILAGGNEQFF.